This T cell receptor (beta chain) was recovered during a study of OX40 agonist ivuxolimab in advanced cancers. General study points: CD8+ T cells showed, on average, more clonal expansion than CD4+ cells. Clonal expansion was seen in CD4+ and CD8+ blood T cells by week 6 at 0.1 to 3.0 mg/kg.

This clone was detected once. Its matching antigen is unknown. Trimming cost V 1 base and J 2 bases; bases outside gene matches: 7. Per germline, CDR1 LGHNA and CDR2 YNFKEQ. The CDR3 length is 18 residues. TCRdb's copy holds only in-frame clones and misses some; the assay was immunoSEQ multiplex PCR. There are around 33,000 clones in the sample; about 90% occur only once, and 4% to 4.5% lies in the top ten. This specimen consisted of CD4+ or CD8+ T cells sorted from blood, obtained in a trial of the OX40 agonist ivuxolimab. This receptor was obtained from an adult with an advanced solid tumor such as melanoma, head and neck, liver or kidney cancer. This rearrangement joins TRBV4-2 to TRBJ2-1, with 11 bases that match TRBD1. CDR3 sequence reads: CASSQGTGQGAPYNEQFF. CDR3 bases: TGTGCCAGCAGCCAAGGCACCGGACAGGGGGCCCCCTACAATGAGCAGTTCTTC.